One sample yielded the 20 T cell receptor beta chains listed below, sequenced in a study of Ad26.COV2.S vaccination and SARS-CoV-2 variants. TCRdb's table, derived via immunoSEQ multiplex PCR, lists solely in-frame clones and lacks some. This table holds 350,000 to 450,000 clones, approximately 90% found once. Here the sequenced sample was peripheral blood, taken after recovery from COVID-19. The receptors were gathered from a human donor who had recovered from COVID-19.

CDR3 in DNA: TGTGCCAGCAGTCACCGACTAGCAGATTCCTACGAGCAGTACTTC. It translates to CASSHRLADSYEQYF. The chain recombines TRBV6-2 or TRBV6-3 with TRBJ2-7, with TRBD2 matching over 7 bases. V lost 5 bases and J lost 1; bases outside the gene matches: 8. Germline CDR1 MNHEY, CDR2 SVGEGT. The CDR3 spans 15 residues.

This clone was seen only once. The rearrangement joins TRBV7-2 to TRBJ2-7; 9 positions match TRBD2. J lost 0 bases, V lost 4 bases, and 4 bases had no gene match. The germline gives CDR1 SGHTA, CDR2 FQGNSA. The CDR3 totals 15 residues. The CDR3 protein is CASSSLAGASYEQYF. DNA of the CDR3: TGTGCCAGCAGCTCGTTAGCGGGGGCCTCCTACGAGCAGTACTTC.

The chain carries TRBV3-1 (or the pseudogene TRBV3-2) and TRBJ1-1; 8 nucleotides agree with TRBD1. The ends lost 3 bases at V and 1 base at J; junction bases unmatched: 1. The CDR3 is 14 residues long. From germline, CDR1 is LGHDT and CDR2 YNNKEL (reference sequence). CDR3 sequence: CASSHRGPNTEAFF. In DNA, the CDR3 is TGTGCCAGCAGCCACAGGGGGCCGAACACTGAAGCTTTCTTT.

This sequence joins TRBV7-9 and TRBJ2-7; 7 bases align to TRBD2. Germline V gene lookup returns CDR1 SEHNR and CDR2 FQNEAQ (reference sequence). The CDR3 has 14 amino acids. The junction had 6 bases not matched to a gene; V was cut back by 5 bases and J by 2 bases. This CDR3 is CASSAGGGAYEQYF. In nucleotides, the CDR3 is TGTGCCAGCAGCGCTGGTGGGGGGGCCTACGAGCAGTACTTC. The complete variable domain, with remaining parts taken from reference TRBV7-9 and TRBJ2-7, reads DTGVSQNPRHKITKRGQNVTFRCDPISEHNRLYWYRQTLGQGPEFLTYFQNEAQLEKSRLLSDRFSAERPKGSFSTLEIQRTEQGDSAMYLCASSAGGGAYEQYFGPGTRLTVT.

The J gene is TRBJ2-7, the V gene TRBV6-5; no clear D. The CDR3 is made up of 12 amino acids. Germline values: CDR1 MNHEY, CDR2 SVGAGI. Trimming removed 8 bases at V and 4 bases at J, with 12 bases between. CDR3 DNA sequence: TGTGCCAGCCGAGACGGATTTTACGAGCAGTACTTC. Translation: CASRDGFYEQYF.

The V and J genes are TRBV9 and TRBJ2-1, with 7 bases matching TRBD2. The CDR3 extends over 16 amino acids. With 3 bases clipped from V and 2 bases from J, the junction kept 8 bases outside the gene matches. Germline V CDR1 and CDR2: SGDLS, YYNGEE. This CDR3 is CASSARRGVAYNEQFF. In DNA, the CDR3 is TGTGCCAGCAGCGCCCGTCGGGGGGTCGCCTACAATGAGCAGTTCTTC.

On this clone: Other DNA sequences within the sample encode an identical CDR3. The rearrangement joins TRBV11-2 to TRBJ2-1; D is perhaps TRBD2 (6 bases). Germline-derived CDR1 and CDR2 are SGHAT and FQNNGV. The CDR3 runs to 13 residues. V lost 1 base, J lost 6 bases, and 7 bases lay in between. The CDR3: CASSLGLVNEQFF. For the CDR3, the DNA is TGTGCCAGCAGCTTAGGACTAGTCAATGAGCAGTTCTTC.

The rearrangement uses TRBV11-1 and TRBJ1-4, with D maybe TRBD1 (5 bases). Germline V lookup: CDR1 SGHAT, CDR2 FQDESV (reference sequence). V lost 0 bases and J 2 bases, leaving 10 bases between the germline ends. This CDR3 is built from 16 residues. The CDR3 here is CASSLAATATNEKLFF. CDR3 nucleotide sequence: TGTGCCAGCAGCTTAGCCGCGACAGCGACTAATGAAAAACTGTTTTTT.

The sample holds a few counts of this clone. This chain uses TRBV10-3 with TRBJ1-6; D is undetermined. The CDR3 has 14 residues. Germline V gene sequence: CDR1 ENHRY, CDR2 SYGVKD. Trimming cost V 2 bases and J 7 bases, with 9 bases left between them. The CDR3 protein is CAISEEGRNSPLHF. The CDR3 DNA is TGTGCCATCAGTGAGGAGGGTCGGAATTCACCCCTCCACTTT.

This chain connects TRBV11-2 to TRBJ2-2; D gene unclear. V lost 6 bases, J lost 5 bases, and 16 bases lay in between. CDR1 is SGHAT, CDR2 FQNNGV, per germline. This CDR3 has 15 residues. This CDR3 reads CASRSAPLLTGELFF. The CDR3 bases are TGTGCCAGCAGATCTGCCCCCCTTCTGACCGGGGAGCTGTTTTTT.

The rearrangement uses TRBV19 and TRBJ1-1; no definite D call. This CDR3 comprises 15 residues. Between the trimmed V and J ends, which lost 5 bases and 5 bases, there was a span of 18 bases. CDR1 is LNHDA and CDR2 is SQIVND in the germline V gene (reference sequence). The CDR3 region is CASSSIRQIPTEAFF. The CDR3 coding sequence is TGTGCCAGTAGTTCGATCCGGCAGATCCCTACTGAAGCTTTCTTT.

The J gene is TRBJ2-7, the V gene TRBV5-1, with 11 positions matching TRBD1. Germline V gene lookup returns CDR1 SGHRS and CDR2 YFSETQ. The CDR3 sequence is 15 residues long. V was pared by 4 bases and J by 5 bases, with 8 bases of the junction left unmatched. The DNA for the CDR3 is TGCGCCAGCAGCCTCAGGACAGGGGGCTTCCACGAGCAGTACTTC. Encoded protein: CASSLRTGGFHEQYF.

This clone has just one count. This chain joins TRBV7-9 and TRBJ1-4, with D uncertain. Trimming removed 1 base from V and 0 bases from J, with 6 bases in between. This CDR3 is built from 15 residues. Germline-derived CDR1 and CDR2 are SEHNR and FQNEAQ (reference sequence). CDR3 loop: CASSLGRATNEKLFF. The CDR3 nucleotides are TGTGCCAGCAGCTTAGGCCGGGCAACTAATGAAAAACTGTTTTTT.

The chain joins TRBV2 to TRBJ2-3; perhaps TRBD1 as D (5 bases). CDR1 and CDR2 (germline): SNHLY, FYNNEI. V was cut by 3 bases and J by 4 bases, with 11 bases left in between. This CDR3 spans 14 amino acids. CDR3 residues: CASSEVRASDTQYF. The CDR3 DNA sequence: TGTGCCAGCAGTGAGGTCAGGGCTTCAGATACGCAGTATTTT.

The chain carries TRBV19 and TRBJ1-4, with no clear D. Deletions cut 6 bases from V and 3 bases from J, with 14 bases between. The CDR3 spans 15 residues. Germline-derived CDR1 and CDR2 are LNHDA and SQIVND (reference sequence). CDR3 amino acids: CASRMGRQSNEKLFF. The CDR3 DNA sequence: TGTGCCAGTAGGATGGGGAGGCAGTCTAATGAAAAACTGTTTTTT.

The chain combines TRBV5-6 with TRBJ1-5, with D hard to call. The CDR3 has 15 amino acids. The germline gives CDR1 SGHDT, CDR2 YYEEEE. V dropped 4 bases and J dropped 6 bases, with 17 bases sitting between them. The CDR3 DNA reads TGTGCCAGCAGCCTGGGGAGGATGGAATCTCAGCCCCAGCATTTT. This translates into CASSLGRMESQPQHF. Variable domain in full (rest from reference TRBV5-6 and TRBJ1-5): DAGVTQSPTHLIKTRGQQVTLRCSPKSGHDTVSWYQQALGQGPQFIFQYYEEEERQRGNFPDRFSGHQFPNYSSELNVNALLLGDSALYLCASSLGRMESQPQHFGDGTRLSIL.

The chain is built from TRBV5-6 and TRBJ1-3, with TRBD1 identical over 12 bases. Trimming took 4 bases from V and 4 from J; bases not matched to a gene: 9. This CDR3 spans 17 amino acids. Germline values: CDR1 SGHDT, CDR2 YYEEEE. CDR3 loop: CASSPKPGQGAGNTIYF. CDR3 sequence (DNA): TGTGCCAGCAGCCCCAAACCGGGACAGGGGGCGGGAAACACCATATATTTT.

The V and J genes are TRBV10-3 and TRBJ2-2; the D gene is possibly TRBD2 (6 bases). Germline V CDR1 and CDR2: ENHRY, SYGVKD. With 5 bases removed from V and 4 bases from J, the gap between germline ends came to 14 bases. The CDR3 has 15 amino acids. CDR3 in DNA: TGTGCCATCAGTCTACTCGCGGGGACCACCGGGGAGCTGTTTTTT. Amino acids: CAISLLAGTTGELFF.

J is TRBJ2-3 and V is TRBV3-1 (or the pseudogene TRBV3-2); a possible D gene is TRBD2 (6 bases). The CDR3 runs 15 residues. V gave up 1 base and J gave up 0 bases, with 8 bases separating them. The germline gives CDR1 LGHDT, CDR2 YNNKEL (reference sequence). CDR3 loop: CASSQVAASTDTQYF. DNA for the CDR3: TGTGCCAGCAGCCAAGTAGCGGCTAGCACAGATACGCAGTATTTT.

The V call is TRBV2, the J call TRBJ1-5; D unclear. This CDR3 contains 17 residues. V gave up 0 bases and J gave up 4 bases, with 16 bases separating them. CDR1 SNHLY and CDR2 FYNNEI come from the germline V gene. CDR3 coding DNA: TGTGCCAGCAGTGAAGCTAGGAGCGAACCGGGGAATCAGCCCCAGCATTTT. Translating gives CASSEARSEPGNQPQHF.